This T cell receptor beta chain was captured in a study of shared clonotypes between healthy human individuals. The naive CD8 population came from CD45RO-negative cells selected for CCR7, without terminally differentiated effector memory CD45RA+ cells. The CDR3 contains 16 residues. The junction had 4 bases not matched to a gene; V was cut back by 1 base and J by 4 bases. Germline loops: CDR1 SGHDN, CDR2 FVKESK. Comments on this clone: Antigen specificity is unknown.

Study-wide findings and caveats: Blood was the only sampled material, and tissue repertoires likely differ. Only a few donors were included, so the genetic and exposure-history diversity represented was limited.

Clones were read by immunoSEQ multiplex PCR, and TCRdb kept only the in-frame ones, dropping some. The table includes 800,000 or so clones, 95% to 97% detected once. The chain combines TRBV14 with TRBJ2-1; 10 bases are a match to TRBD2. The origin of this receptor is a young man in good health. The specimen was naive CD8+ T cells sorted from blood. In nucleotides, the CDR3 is TGTGCCAGCAGCCAAGCACCTAGCGGGAGTTACAATGAGCAGTTCTTC. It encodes CASSQAPSGSYNEQFF.